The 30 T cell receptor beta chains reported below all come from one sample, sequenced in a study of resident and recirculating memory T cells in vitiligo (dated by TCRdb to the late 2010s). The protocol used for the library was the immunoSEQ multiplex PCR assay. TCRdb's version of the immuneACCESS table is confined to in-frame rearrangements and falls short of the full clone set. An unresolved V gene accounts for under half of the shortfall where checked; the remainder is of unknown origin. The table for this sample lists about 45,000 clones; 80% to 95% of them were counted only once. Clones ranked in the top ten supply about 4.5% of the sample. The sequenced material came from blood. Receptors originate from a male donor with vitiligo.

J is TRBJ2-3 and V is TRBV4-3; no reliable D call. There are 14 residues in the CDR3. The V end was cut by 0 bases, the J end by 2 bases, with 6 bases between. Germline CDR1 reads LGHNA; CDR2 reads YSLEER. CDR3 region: CASSQDFNTDTQYF. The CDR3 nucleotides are TGCGCCAGCAGCCAAGATTTTAACACAGATACGCAGTATTTT.

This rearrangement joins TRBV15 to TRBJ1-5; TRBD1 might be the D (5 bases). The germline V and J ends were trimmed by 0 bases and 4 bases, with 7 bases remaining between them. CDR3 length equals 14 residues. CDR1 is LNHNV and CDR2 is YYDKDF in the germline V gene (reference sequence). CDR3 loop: CATSREAGNQPQHF. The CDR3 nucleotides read TGTGCCACCAGCAGAGAGGCAGGGAATCAGCCCCAGCATTTT.

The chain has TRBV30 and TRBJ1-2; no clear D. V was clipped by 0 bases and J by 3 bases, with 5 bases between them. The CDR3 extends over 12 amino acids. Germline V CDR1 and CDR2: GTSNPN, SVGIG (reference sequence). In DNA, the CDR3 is TGTGCCTGGAGTGTTCTTTACTATGGCTACACCTTC. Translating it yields CAWSVLYYGYTF.

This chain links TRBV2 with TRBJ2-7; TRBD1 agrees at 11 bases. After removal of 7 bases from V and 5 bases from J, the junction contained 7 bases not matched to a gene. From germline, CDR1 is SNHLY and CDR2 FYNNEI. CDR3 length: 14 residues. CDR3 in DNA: TGTGCCAGCATGAGGGACAGGGGGATCAACGAGCAGTACTTC. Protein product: CASMRDRGINEQYF.

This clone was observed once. The DNA of the CDR3 is TGTGCCACGTTACGCGGGCCTTTCCATGAAAAACTGTTTTTT. It yields the protein CATLRGPFHEKLFF. V and J are TRBV2 and TRBJ1-4; D unclear. Trimming shortened V by 10 bases and J by 6 bases, and 18 bases separated the two germline ends. Germline V gene data show CDR1 as SNHLY and CDR2 as FYNNEI. This CDR3 has 14 residues.

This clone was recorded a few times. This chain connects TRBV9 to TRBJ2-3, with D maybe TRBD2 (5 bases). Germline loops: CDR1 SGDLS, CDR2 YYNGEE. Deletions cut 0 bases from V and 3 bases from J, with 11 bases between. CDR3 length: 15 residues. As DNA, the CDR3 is TGTGCCAGCAGCGTAGCGGGGTCGCGGACAGATACGCAGTATTTT. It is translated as CASSVAGSRTDTQYF.

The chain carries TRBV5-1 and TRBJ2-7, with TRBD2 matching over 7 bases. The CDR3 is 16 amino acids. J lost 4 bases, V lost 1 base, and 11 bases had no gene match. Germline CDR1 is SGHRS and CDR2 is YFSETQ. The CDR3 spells CASSLPREGWNYEQYF. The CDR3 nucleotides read TGCGCCAGCAGCTTGCCGAGGGAGGGGTGGAATTACGAGCAGTACTTC.

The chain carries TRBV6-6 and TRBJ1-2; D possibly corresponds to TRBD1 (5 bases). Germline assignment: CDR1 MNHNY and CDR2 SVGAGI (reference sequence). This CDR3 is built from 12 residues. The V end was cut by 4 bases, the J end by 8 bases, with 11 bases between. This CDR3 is CASSLQAVGYTF. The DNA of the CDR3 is TGTGCCAGCAGTTTACAGGCAGTGGGCTACACCTTC.

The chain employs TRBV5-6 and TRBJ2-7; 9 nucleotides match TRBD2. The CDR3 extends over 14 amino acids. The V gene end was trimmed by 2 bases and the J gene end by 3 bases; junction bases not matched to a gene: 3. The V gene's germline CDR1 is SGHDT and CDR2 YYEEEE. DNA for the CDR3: TGTGCCAGCAGCTTTCCGACTAGCGGCTACGAGCAGTACTTC. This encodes CASSFPTSGYEQYF.

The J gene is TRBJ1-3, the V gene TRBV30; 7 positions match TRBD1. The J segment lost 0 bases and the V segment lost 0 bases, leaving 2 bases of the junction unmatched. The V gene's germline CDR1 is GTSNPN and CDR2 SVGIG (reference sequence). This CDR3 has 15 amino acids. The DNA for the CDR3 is TGTGCCTGGAGTGTAGACAGGGTCTCTGGAAACACCATATATTTT. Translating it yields CAWSVDRVSGNTIYF.

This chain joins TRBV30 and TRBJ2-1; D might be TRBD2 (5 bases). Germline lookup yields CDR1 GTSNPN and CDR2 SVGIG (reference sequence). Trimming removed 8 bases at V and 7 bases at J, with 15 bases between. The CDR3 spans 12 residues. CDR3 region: CAGPGLQNEQFF. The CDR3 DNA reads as TGTGCCGGGCCCGGACTTCAGAATGAGCAGTTCTTC.

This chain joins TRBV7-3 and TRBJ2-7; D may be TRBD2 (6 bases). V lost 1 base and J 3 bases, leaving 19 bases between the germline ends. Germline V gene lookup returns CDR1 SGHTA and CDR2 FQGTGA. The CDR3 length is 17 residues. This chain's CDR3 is CASSLKGYGRWLYEQYF. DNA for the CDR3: TGTGCCAGCAGCTTAAAGGGTTATGGGAGGTGGCTCTACGAGCAGTACTTC.

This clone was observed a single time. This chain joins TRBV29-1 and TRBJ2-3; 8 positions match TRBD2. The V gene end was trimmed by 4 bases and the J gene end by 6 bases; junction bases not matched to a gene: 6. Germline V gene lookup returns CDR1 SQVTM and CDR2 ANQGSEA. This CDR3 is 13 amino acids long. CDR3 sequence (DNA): TGCAGCGTTGGGGGACTAGTGGTGGATACGCAGTATTTT. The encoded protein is CSVGGLVVDTQYF.

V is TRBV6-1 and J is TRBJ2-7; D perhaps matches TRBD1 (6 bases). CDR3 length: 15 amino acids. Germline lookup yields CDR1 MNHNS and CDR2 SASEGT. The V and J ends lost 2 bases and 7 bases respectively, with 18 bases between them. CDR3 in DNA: TGTGCCAGCAGTGAACCGGGACACTTCTTGGGAGAGCAGTACTTC. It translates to CASSEPGHFLGEQYF.

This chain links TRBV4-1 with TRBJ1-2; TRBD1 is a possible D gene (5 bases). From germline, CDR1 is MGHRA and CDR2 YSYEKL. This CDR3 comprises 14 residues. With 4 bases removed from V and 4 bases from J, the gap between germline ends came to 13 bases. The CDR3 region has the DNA TGCGCCAGCAGCCTCCGGGGGGACGTCTATGGCTACACCTTC. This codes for CASSLRGDVYGYTF.

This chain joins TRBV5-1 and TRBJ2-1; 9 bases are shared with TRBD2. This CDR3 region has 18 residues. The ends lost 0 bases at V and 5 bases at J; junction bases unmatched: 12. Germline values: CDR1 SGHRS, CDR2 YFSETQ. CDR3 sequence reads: CASSLGLAGPGVDNEQFF. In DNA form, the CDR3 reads TGCGCCAGCAGCTTGGGGCTAGCGGGGCCGGGGGTTGACAATGAGCAGTTCTTC.

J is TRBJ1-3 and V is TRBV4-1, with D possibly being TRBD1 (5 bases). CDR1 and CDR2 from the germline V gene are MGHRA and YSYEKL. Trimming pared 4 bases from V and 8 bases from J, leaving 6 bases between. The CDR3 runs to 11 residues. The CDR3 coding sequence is TGCGCCAGCAGCCGGGGGGACACCATATATTTT. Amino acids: CASSRGDTIYF.

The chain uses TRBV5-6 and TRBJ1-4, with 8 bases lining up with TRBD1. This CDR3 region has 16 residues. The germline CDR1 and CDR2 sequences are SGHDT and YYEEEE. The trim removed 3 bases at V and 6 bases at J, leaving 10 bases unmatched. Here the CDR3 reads CASSWGIGQGYEKLFF. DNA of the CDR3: TGTGCCAGCAGCTGGGGGATTGGACAGGGTTATGAAAAACTGTTTTTT.

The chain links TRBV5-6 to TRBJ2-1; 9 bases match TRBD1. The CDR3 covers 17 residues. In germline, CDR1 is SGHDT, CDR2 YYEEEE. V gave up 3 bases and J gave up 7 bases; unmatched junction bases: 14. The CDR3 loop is CASSSNLGTGLFNEQFF. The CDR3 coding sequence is TGTGCCAGCAGCTCGAATCTCGGGACAGGGCTTTTTAATGAGCAGTTCTTC.

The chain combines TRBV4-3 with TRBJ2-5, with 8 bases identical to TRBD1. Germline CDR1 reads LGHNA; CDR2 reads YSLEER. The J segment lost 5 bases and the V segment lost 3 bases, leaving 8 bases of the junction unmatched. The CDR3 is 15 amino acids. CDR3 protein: CASSQGLGQGETQYF. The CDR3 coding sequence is TGCGCCAGCAGCCAGGGACTTGGACAGGGTGAGACCCAGTACTTC.

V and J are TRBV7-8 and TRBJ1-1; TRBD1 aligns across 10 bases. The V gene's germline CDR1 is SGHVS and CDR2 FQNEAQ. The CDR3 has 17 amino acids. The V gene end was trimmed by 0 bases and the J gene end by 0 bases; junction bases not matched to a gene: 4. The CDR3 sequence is CASSLARTGGLNTEAFF. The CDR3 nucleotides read TGTGCCAGCAGCTTAGCGCGGACAGGGGGGCTGAACACTGAAGCTTTCTTT. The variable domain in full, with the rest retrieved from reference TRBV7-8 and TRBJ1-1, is GAGVSQSPRYKVAKRGQDVALRCDPISGHVSLFWYQQALGQGPEFLTYFQNEAQLDKSGLPSDRFFAERPEGSVSTLKIQRTQQEDSAVYLCASSLARTGGLNTEAFFGQGTRLTVV.

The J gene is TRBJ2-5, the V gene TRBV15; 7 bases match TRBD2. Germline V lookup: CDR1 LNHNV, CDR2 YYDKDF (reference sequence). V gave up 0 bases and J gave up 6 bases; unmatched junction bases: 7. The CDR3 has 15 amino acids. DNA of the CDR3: TGTGCCACCAGCAGAGATAGAGGGACTATCCAGACCCAGTACTTC. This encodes CATSRDRGTIQTQYF.

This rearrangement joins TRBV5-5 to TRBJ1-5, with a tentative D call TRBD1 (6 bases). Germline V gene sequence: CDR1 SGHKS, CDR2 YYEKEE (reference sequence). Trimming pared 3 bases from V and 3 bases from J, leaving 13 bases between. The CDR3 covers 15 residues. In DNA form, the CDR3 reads TGTGCCAGCAGCTACCGGGGGGCGCCCAATCAGCCCCAGCATTTT. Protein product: CASSYRGAPNQPQHF.

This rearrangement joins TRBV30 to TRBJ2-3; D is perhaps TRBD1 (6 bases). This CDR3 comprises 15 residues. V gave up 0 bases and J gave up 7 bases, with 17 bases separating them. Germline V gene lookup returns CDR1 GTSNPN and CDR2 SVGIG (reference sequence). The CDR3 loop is CAWSVLRGSKNTQYF. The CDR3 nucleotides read TGTGCCTGGAGTGTACTTAGGGGGAGCAAGAATACGCAGTATTTT.

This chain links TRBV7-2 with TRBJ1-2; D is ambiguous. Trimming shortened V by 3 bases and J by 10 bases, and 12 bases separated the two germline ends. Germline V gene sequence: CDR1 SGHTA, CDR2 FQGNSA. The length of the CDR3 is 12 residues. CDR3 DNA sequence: TGTGCCAGCAGCTTTCGTCTTTTAGACTACACCTTC. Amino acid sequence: CASSFRLLDYTF.

The CDR3 nucleotides read TGTGCCAGCAGTTACTCGGGGACAGGGAAGTACGAGCAGTACTTC. This translates into CASSYSGTGKYEQYF. The chain recombines TRBV6-5 with TRBJ2-7; TRBD1 aligns across 9 bases. The CDR3 consists of 15 residues. Germline V gives CDR1 MNHEY, CDR2 SVGAGI. Trimming took 0 bases from V and 4 from J; bases not matched to a gene: 4.

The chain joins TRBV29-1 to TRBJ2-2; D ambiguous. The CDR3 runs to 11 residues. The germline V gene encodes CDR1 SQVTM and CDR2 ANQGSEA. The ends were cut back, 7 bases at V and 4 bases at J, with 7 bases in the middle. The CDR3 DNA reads TGCAGCGGAACAGTCACCGGGGAGCTGTTTTTT. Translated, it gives CSGTVTGELFF.

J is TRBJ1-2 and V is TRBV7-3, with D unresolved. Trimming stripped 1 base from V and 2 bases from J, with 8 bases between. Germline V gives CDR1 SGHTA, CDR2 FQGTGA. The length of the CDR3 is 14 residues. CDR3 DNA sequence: TGTGCCAGCAGCTTAAACCCTGAGAACTATGGCTACACCTTC. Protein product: CASSLNPENYGYTF.

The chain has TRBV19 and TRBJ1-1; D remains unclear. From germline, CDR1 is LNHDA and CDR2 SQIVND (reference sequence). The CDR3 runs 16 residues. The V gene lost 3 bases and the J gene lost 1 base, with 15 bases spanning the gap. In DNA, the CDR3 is TGTGCCAGTAGTATGGCTCGGCAGGCCACGAACACTGAAGCTTTCTTT. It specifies CASSMARQATNTEAFF.

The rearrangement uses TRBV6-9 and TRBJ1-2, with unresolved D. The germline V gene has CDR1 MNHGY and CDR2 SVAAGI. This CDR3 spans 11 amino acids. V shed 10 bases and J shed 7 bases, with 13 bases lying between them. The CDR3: CATPTLGGYTF. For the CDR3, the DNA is TGTGCCACTCCGACACTGGGTGGCTACACCTTC.